This T cell receptor (beta chain) is from a study of beta chain features in type 1 diabetes (dated by TCRdb to the late 2010s). Regarding the complete study: No differences in mean age, gender distribution, total cell number or subset yield were found between patients and healthy donors. In the study, recently diagnosed type 1 diabetes patients and matched healthy donors were compared on the TCRB repertoires of their sorted circulating CD4+ T cell subsets. A total of 100 million to 140 million sorted cells were examined across all samples, and the number of cells per subset was strongly correlated with RNA yield. Whereas all 30 or so donors provided naive and central memory subsets, regulatory and stem cell-like memory subsets were isolated from just 8 patients and about eight healthy donors. What the authors observed across the whole study: Patients with type 1 diabetes made fewer insertions and deleted more nucleotides at VDJ recombination sites, implying thymic rearrangement abnormalities. A moderate but significant shortening of TCRB CDR3 length was observed in type 1 diabetes patients in all four CD4+ subsets. Sequencing cDNA rather than genomic DNA could over-represent highly expressing activated cells, although activation and CD3 levels did not differ between groups. Shorter templates might have been favored by PCR, but patient and control samples were amplified and corrected together, so both groups would have been affected equally by any skew. Because the HLA sub-analyses included only small numbers of individuals, any influence of HLA type on TCRB rearrangement was left unresolved. Naive, central memory and regulatory TCRB repertoires appeared to be more alike among patients than among healthy donors.

Including the terminal cysteine and phenylalanine, the CDR3 comprises 15 residues. Solely the CDR3 DNA is kept, with 45 bases framed from the first base. CDR1 is given as KGHSH and CDR2 as LQKENI, both from the germline V gene. V is shortened by 0 bases, J by 0 bases, and the region joining them spans 3 bases. Each donor gave one peripheral blood draw, about 110 mL on average, collected into heparinised tubes. Using a panel that included CD45RO, CCR7, CD25, CD127, CD95 and CD27, naive, central memory, regulatory and stem cell-like memory CD4+ T cells were sorted on a BD FACSAria II. Every sorted population had a purity above 95%. PBMCs were separated immediately by Lymphoprep density gradient centrifugation and were stained directly, without being cultured. Samples were stained and sorted in pairs, with one healthy donor and one patient per experiment, so that batch effects were minimized. The High Capacity cDNA Reverse Transcription Kit was used to reverse transcribe all of the isolated RNA, meaning that expressed TCRB transcripts were what got sequenced. Deep immunoSEQ sequencing was applied to naive, central memory and regulatory T cell samples, giving an average of roughly 3.3 million total reads per sample. After sorted cells were lysed in RLT buffer, RNA was extracted with DNase-treated RNeasy Micro or Mini kits, with the choice depending on cell number. Each cell subset was processed on its own to prevent cross-contamination, while patient and healthy donor samples were processed together. The immunoSEQ multiplex PCR was used to amplify TCRB sequences from cDNA, generating 87-bp fragments that spanned the CDR3 region. The amplicons were sequenced using the Illumina HiSeq platform. The study's own analysis went as follows. PCR bias was computationally corrected using synthetic template baselines, reads within Hamming distance 2 were collapsed, and singletons that could not be merged were discarded. By aligning reads against IMGT, V, D and J genes, CDR3 length, and insertions or deletions at six rearrangement sites were assigned. Within each subset, clonotype counts were normalized to the number of sorted cells before true diversity and Gini coefficients were calculated with the tcR R package. Repertoire sharing was quantified using the overlap coefficient calculated on TCRB nucleotide sequences. As a proxy for the pre-selection repertoire, out-of-frame TCRB sequences from naive cells were analyzed. Entries here come from immuneACCESS through TCRdb and include only in-frame sequences with V and J called. Some clones fail to appear in such tables; in the studies checked, an unresolved V gene covers under half of the shortfall, and the cause of the remainder is unknown. From that table come the V and J calls and clone size; the DNA was used to work out D and trimming. The sample records 300,000 to 350,000 clones, roughly 13% of which are singletons. The ten largest account for nearly 0.015% of the sample.

As concerns this clone: Its antigen is still unknown. No base qualities exist here, and no much larger clone lies one base off it.

The sequence was collected from a woman in her late teens or twenties with type 1 diabetes. The sample consisted of naive CD4+ T cells from blood. The meaning of the sample's cell subset or site label: true naive CD4+ T cells. The V gene is TRBV18 and the J gene is TRBJ2-6, with the D gene call left open. The sequence in DNA is TGTGCCAGCTCACCACCCCACTCTGGGGCCAACGTCCTGACTTTC. Its protein reads: CASSPPHSGANVLTF.